The 7 T cell receptor beta chains presented below share a single source sample, sequenced in a study of cytomegalovirus exposure and HLA in healthy donors. The PCR made use of 60 Vbeta and 13 Jbeta primers. Clones were read by immunoSEQ multiplex PCR, and TCRdb kept only the in-frame ones, dropping some. Among about 130,000 clones listed, 65% to 80% were seen once. The specimen was PBMCs. These receptors were obtained from a human donor in good health.

The genes are TRBV9 and TRBJ2-7; 10 bases map to TRBD1. The V gene's germline CDR1 is SGDLS and CDR2 YYNGEE. This CDR3 is built from 17 residues. V dropped 2 bases and J dropped 1; count of bases not matched to a gene: 9. The CDR3 reads CASSVATPGQGSYEQYF. The CDR3 DNA is TGTGCCAGCAGCGTGGCCACACCGGGACAGGGGTCCTACGAGCAGTACTTC.

The chain recombines TRBV28 with TRBJ1-1; unclear D gene. Trimming pared 3 bases from V and 11 bases from J, leaving 13 bases between. Germline CDR1 MDHEN, CDR2 SYDVKM. CDR3 length equals 12 residues. The CDR3 here is CASSFSRLDAFF. Here the CDR3 DNA reads TGTGCCAGCAGTTTTTCCAGGTTGGATGCTTTCTTT.

The chain recombines TRBV9 with TRBJ2-2; no clear D gene. The V gene lost 0 bases and the J gene lost 3 bases, with 12 bases spanning the gap. This CDR3 has 16 residues. CDR1 and CDR2 (germline): SGDLS, YYNGEE. CDR3 sequence: CASSVESSLDTGELFF. The CDR3 DNA reads as TGTGCCAGCAGCGTAGAAAGTAGCCTGGACACCGGGGAGCTGTTTTTT.

The chain links TRBV6-1 to TRBJ2-1; TRBD2 matches 9 bases. CDR1 and CDR2 from the germline V gene are MNHNS and SASEGT. Trimming at V came to 2 bases and at J to 14 bases, leaving 4 bases not matched to a gene. This CDR3 region has 12 residues. This chain's CDR3 is CASSEWAGGEFF. In DNA, the CDR3 is TGTGCCAGCAGTGAATGGGCGGGAGGGGAGTTCTTC.

This clone was observed a handful of times. The chain carries TRBV5-7 and TRBJ2-7, with D possibly matching TRBD1 (7 bases). TRBV5-7 qualifies as an ORF whose function is uncertain. The CDR3 length is 18 residues. Trimming removed 4 bases from V and 0 bases from J, with 23 bases in between. The CDR3 nucleotides read TGTGCCAGCAGCCCGGGTACGCCGGGACAGCGGGTCTCCTACGAGCAGTACTTC. This gives the protein CASSPGTPGQRVSYEQYF.

The chain couples TRBV19 to TRBJ2-1, with a tentative D call TRBD1 (6 bases). Germline CDR1 is LNHDA and CDR2 is SQIVND (reference sequence). The CDR3 is 12 residues long. V lost 10 bases and J lost 8, with 15 bases in between. The CDR3 bases are TGTGCCACCTATAGCCAGGGGTATGAGCAGTTCTTC. This encodes CATYSQGYEQFF.

The chain links TRBV25-1 to TRBJ2-7, with 10 bases lining up with TRBD2. The CDR3 is 15 amino acids. The V segment lost 4 bases and the J segment 0 bases; nucleotides outside the gene matches: 3. Germline loops: CDR1 MGHDK, CDR2 SYGVNS. The CDR3 region is CASSGTSGTSYEQYF. DNA for the CDR3: TGTGCCAGCAGTGGAACTAGCGGGACCTCCTACGAGCAGTACTTC.